This T cell receptor (beta chain) derives from a study of T cell responses to AZD1222 COVID-19 vaccine. Study information: Pooling was applied to second doses at about 4 or about 12 weeks. Regarding the study as a whole: Spike-specific TCR breadth rose after two AZD1222 doses, and depth rose as well. The donor cohort was predominantly white British with a female majority, and clonal diversity may have been underestimated.

This clone was seen a handful of times. The antigen is undetermined. Assay: immunoSEQ multiplex PCR; the TCRdb copy retains only in-frame clones and omits some. There are 170,000 or so clones in the sample; about nine tenths occur only once, and roughly 3.1% lies in the top ten. Germline V gives CDR1 SNHLY, CDR2 FYNNEI. The junction had 12 bases not matched to a gene; V was cut back by 7 bases and J by 3 bases. The CDR3 totals 15 residues. Sequences were derived from peripheral blood, sampled on day 0 of AZD1222 vaccination. The chain recombines TRBV2 with TRBJ2-7; 7 nucleotides line up with TRBD2. The sequence was collected from an adult in good health. The CDR3 DNA is TGTGCCAGCACCGGTGGGCAGGGCGGGGGCTACGAGCAGTACTTC. Translating gives CASTGGQGGGYEQYF. Drawing the rest from reference TRBV2 and TRBJ2-7, the complete variable domain is EPEVTQTPSHQVTQMGQEVILRCVPISNHLYFYWYRQILGQKVEFLVSFYNNEISEKSEIFDDQFSVERPDGSNFTLKIRSTKLEDSAMYFCASTGGQGGGYEQYFGPGTRLTVT.